The TCR beta chain described here comes from a study of monozygotic twins with inflammatory bowel disease. Skipping T cell sorting, the study isolated total RNA directly from whole blood. Each CDR3 protein gets one entry in TCRdb, which reprocessed the 5' RACE reads and gives no DNA. The table lists approximately 400,000 distinct CDR3 sequences. CDR1 is GTSNPN and CDR2 is SVGIG in the germline V gene (reference sequence). This CDR3 has 13 residues. The V and J genes are TRBV30 and TRBJ1-6. This receptor was taken from a human donor with ulcerative colitis or Crohn's disease, or a healthy co-twin of an affected twin (not recorded which). Sequenced input: blood. CDR3 in amino acids: CAWREGWGSPLHF.